This is a list of T cell receptor beta chains from one sample in a study of cytomegalovirus exposure and HLA in healthy donors. The method was immunoSEQ multiplex PCR; TCRdb's version includes in-frame clones alone and lacks a portion of them. The sample includes under 200,000 clones, about 72% seen only once; the top ten take 3.7%. Sequencing was done on a sample of PBMCs. These receptors all come from a young man in good health and CMV-seropositive. Both conserved end residues are part of each CDR3. A D gene is named only where the DNA matches it firmly. A clone size is listed for some rows: how often the clone was seen (once, few, many), or a class if it is expanded.

size: -
J: TRBJ2-3
V: TRBV9
D: TRBD1
CDR3: CASSVGVGTGTDTQYF
DNA: TGTGCCAGCAGCGTAGGAGTAGGGACAGGGACAGATACGCAGTATTTT

size: -
J: TRBJ2-7
V: TRBV4-1
D: TRBD2
CDR3: CASSQPGRGAVSYEQYF
DNA: TGCGCCAGCAGCCAGCCCGGGAGGGGGGCCGTTTCGTACGAGCAGTACTTC

size: -
J: TRBJ1-6
V: TRBV30
D: TRBD1
CDR3: CAWSRGGASYNSPLHF
DNA: TGTGCCTGGAGTCGAGGGGGCGCTTCCTATAATTCACCCCTCCACTTT

size: -
J: TRBJ2-3
V: TRBV6-1
D: -
CDR3: CASSATRVLGTQYF
DNA: TGTGCCAGCAGTGCTACTCGGGTTCTAGGAACGCAGTATTTT

size: -
J: TRBJ2-7
V: TRBV7-2
D: TRBD2
CDR3: CASSFYAGGAYEQYF
DNA: TGTGCCAGCAGCTTTTATGCGGGGGGCGCCTACGAGCAGTACTTC

size: -
J: TRBJ1-6
V: TRBV25-1
D: -
CDR3: CASSERTVVNSPLHF
DNA: TGTGCCAGCAGTGAACGCACAGTAGTCAATTCACCCCTCCACTTT

size: -
J: TRBJ1-1
V: TRBV28
D: TRBD1
CDR3: CASSPRPGQGATEAFF
DNA: TGTGCCAGCAGTCCTCGACCGGGACAGGGGGCTACTGAAGCTTTCTTT

size: -
J: TRBJ1-4
V: TRBV5-1
D: TRBD1
CDR3: CASSSGTGGLEKLFF
DNA: TGCGCCAGCAGCTCGGGTACAGGGGGCCTTGAAAAACTGTTTTTT

size: -
J: TRBJ2-1
V: TRBV27
D: -
CDR3: CASSYPGLHYNEQFF
DNA: TGTGCCAGCAGTTATCCGGGTCTACACTACAATGAGCAGTTCTTC

size: -
J: TRBJ2-5
V: TRBV5-1
D: TRBD2
CDR3: CASSPTSSGETQYF
DNA: TGCGCCAGCAGCCCGACTAGCTCAGGAGAGACCCAGTACTTC

size: few
J: TRBJ1-5
V: TRBV30
D: TRBD1
CDR3: CAWSDRTGRQPQHF
DNA: TGTGCCTGGAGTGACCGGACAGGGCGTCAGCCCCAGCATTTT

size: -
J: TRBJ2-5
V: TRBV5-1
D: TRBD1
CDR3: CASSLVGDRGETQYF
DNA: TGCGCCAGCAGCTTGGTAGGGGACAGGGGTGAGACCCAGTACTTC

size: -
J: TRBJ2-3
V: TRBV7-6
D: TRBD2
CDR3: CASSLAAGGRDTQYF
DNA: TGTGCCAGCAGCTTAGCAGCGGGGGGGAGAGATACGCAGTATTTT

size: -
J: TRBJ1-2
V: TRBV5-6
D: TRBD1
CDR3: CASSLVGGAYGYTF
DNA: TGTGCCAGCAGCTTGGTAGGGGGCGCTTATGGCTACACCTTC

size: -
J: TRBJ2-7
V: TRBV7-9
D: -
CDR3: CASSFAGRGQYF
DNA: TGTGCCAGCAGCTTCGCAGGTCGTGGACAGTACTTC

size: -
J: TRBJ2-3
V: TRBV6-6
D: TRBD1
CDR3: CASSYSGDRDTQYF
DNA: TGTGCCAGCAGTTACTCGGGGGACAGGGATACGCAGTATTTT

size: -
J: TRBJ2-7
V: TRBV9
D: -
CDR3: CASSALDTPSYEQYF
DNA: TGTGCCAGCAGCGCACTGGACACTCCCTCCTACGAGCAGTACTTC

size: -
J: TRBJ1-1
V: TRBV12-5
D: TRBD1
CDR3: CASGPGQGSTEAFF
DNA: TGTGCTAGTGGTCCCGGACAGGGAAGCACTGAAGCTTTCTTT

size: -
J: TRBJ2-6
V: TRBV15
D: -
CDR3: CATSRDQDSGANVLTF
DNA: TGTGCCACCAGCAGAGATCAGGACTCTGGGGCCAACGTCCTGACTTTC

size: -
J: TRBJ1-1
V: TRBV19
D: -
CDR3: CASSTLGDTEAFF
DNA: TGTGCCAGTAGTACGTTAGGGGACACTGAAGCTTTCTTT

size: -
J: TRBJ2-7
V: TRBV14
D: -
CDR3: CASSQDSAGSYEQYF
DNA: TGTGCCAGCAGCCAAGATTCGGCGGGCTCCTACGAGCAGTACTTC

size: few
J: TRBJ1-4
V: TRBV28
D: TRBD1
CDR3: CASRPGQSNEKLFF
DNA: TGTGCCAGCCGACCGGGACAGTCTAATGAAAAACTGTTTTTT

size: -
J: TRBJ1-2
V: TRBV11-2
D: TRBD1
CDR3: CASSPGTGLYGYTF
DNA: TGTGCCAGCAGCCCGGGGACAGGGCTCTATGGCTACACCTTC

size: -
J: TRBJ2-1
V: TRBV7-3
D: TRBD2
CDR3: CASSPGLAGEGEQFF
DNA: TGTGCCAGCAGCCCCGGACTAGCGGGGGAGGGTGAGCAGTTCTTC

size: once
J: TRBJ2-7
V: TRBV5-1
D: -
CDR3: CASSFFQGRAAEQYF
DNA: TGCGCCAGCAGCTTTTTTCAGGGCAGGGCGGCCGAGCAGTACTTC

size: once
J: TRBJ2-2
V: TRBV9
D: -
CDR3: CASSVGQLGGNTGELFF
DNA: TGTGCCAGCAGCGTAGGACAACTAGGGGGGAACACCGGGGAGCTGTTTTTT

size: -
J: TRBJ1-4
V: TRBV4-3
D: TRBD1
CDR3: CASSPTGGGNNEKLFF
DNA: TGCGCCAGCAGCCCCACAGGGGGCGGGAATAATGAAAAACTGTTTTTT

size: -
J: TRBJ1-6
V: TRBV7-9
D: -
CDR3: CASSFTVDNSPLHF
DNA: TGTGCCAGCAGCTTTACAGTGGATAATTCACCCCTCCACTTT

size: -
J: TRBJ2-5
V: TRBV19
D: -
CDR3: CASANSQETQYF
DNA: TGTGCCAGTGCGAACTCTCAAGAGACCCAGTACTTC

size: few
J: TRBJ2-3
V: TRBV6-4
D: -
CDR3: CASSHSPGTDTQYF
DNA: TGTGCCAGCAGTCACTCTCCCGGCACAGATACGCAGTATTTT

size: -
J: TRBJ2-7
V: TRBV4-1
D: TRBD1
CDR3: CASSQEGTGGYEQYF
DNA: TGCGCCAGCAGCCAAGAAGGGACAGGGGGCTACGAGCAGTACTTC

size: few
J: TRBJ1-4
V: TRBV4-1
D: -
CDR3: CASSPAGDEKLFF
DNA: TGCGCCAGCAGCCCGGCAGGGGATGAAAAACTGTTTTTT

size: -
J: TRBJ1-5
V: TRBV23-1
D: -
CDR3: CASSHLRVRQPQHF
DNA: TGCGCCAGCAGTCATCTCAGGGTCCGACAGCCCCAGCATTTT

size: few
J: TRBJ2-5
V: TRBV5-4
D: TRBD2
CDR3: CASSQTSETQYF
DNA: TGTGCCAGCAGCCAGACTAGCGAGACCCAGTACTTC

size: -
J: TRBJ2-3
V: TRBV28
D: TRBD1
CDR3: CASTGTGPSRRTDTQYF
DNA: TGTGCCAGCACCGGGACAGGACCCTCTAGACGCACAGATACGCAGTATTTT

size: -
J: TRBJ2-5
V: TRBV2
D: -
CDR3: CASSGPRGSETQYF
DNA: TGTGCCAGCAGTGGCCCACGGGGGTCCGAGACCCAGTACTTC

size: -
J: TRBJ2-7
V: TRBV4-3
D: TRBD1
CDR3: CASSQDNGQGEKQYF
DNA: TGCGCCAGCAGCCAAGATAACGGACAGGGGGAGAAGCAGTACTTC

size: -
J: TRBJ2-3
V: TRBV7-2
D: TRBD2
CDR3: CASSSFEGPGLGTQYF
DNA: TGTGCCAGCAGCTCCTTCGAGGGCCCGGGACTAGGTACGCAGTATTTT

size: -
J: TRBJ1-4
V: TRBV30
D: TRBD1
CDR3: CAWGDSFNEKLFF
DNA: TGTGCCTGGGGGGACAGTTTTAATGAAAAACTGTTTTTT

size: -
J: TRBJ2-3
V: TRBV4-2
D: TRBD1
CDR3: CASSQVGDRAADTQYF
DNA: TGTGCCAGCAGCCAAGTAGGCGACAGGGCTGCAGATACGCAGTATTTT

size: -
J: TRBJ2-3
V: TRBV6-6
D: TRBD2
CDR3: CASSYLAGGTDTQYF
DNA: TGTGCCAGCAGTTATTTGGCGGGGGGCACAGATACGCAGTATTTT

size: -
J: TRBJ2-7
V: TRBV6-1
D: TRBD1
CDR3: CASKTGTGSSYEQYF
DNA: TGTGCCAGCAAGACTGGGACAGGGAGCTCCTACGAGCAGTACTTC

size: -
J: TRBJ1-6
V: TRBV28
D: TRBD1
CDR3: CASSGQVYNSPLHF
DNA: TGTGCCAGCAGTGGACAGGTTTATAATTCACCCCTCCACTTT

size: -
J: TRBJ2-5
V: TRBV30
D: -
CDR3: CAWKEIGGQETQYF
DNA: TGTGCCTGGAAAGAGATAGGGGGACAAGAGACCCAGTACTTC

size: few
J: TRBJ2-5
V: TRBV9
D: TRBD2
CDR3: CASSPEGSGGFQETQYF
DNA: TGTGCCAGCAGCCCAGAGGGTAGCGGGGGGTTCCAAGAGACCCAGTACTTC

size: few
J: TRBJ2-1
V: TRBV15
D: TRBD2
CDR3: CATSRAGLAGRNEQFF
DNA: TGTGCCACCAGCAGAGCCGGACTAGCGGGACGAAATGAGCAGTTCTTC

size: -
J: TRBJ2-5
V: TRBV11-2
D: -
CDR3: CASSPGWEETQYF
DNA: TGTGCCAGCAGCCCCGGGTGGGAAGAGACCCAGTACTTC

size: -
J: TRBJ2-7
V: TRBV7-2
D: -
CDR3: CASNQRGSLGEQYF
DNA: TGTGCCAGCAACCAAAGGGGATCTTTGGGGGAGCAGTACTTC

size: few
J: TRBJ2-1
V: TRBV25-1
D: -
CDR3: CASSGSRGPGSYNEQFF
DNA: TGTGCCAGCAGTGGGTCCCGCGGGCCTGGATCCTACAATGAGCAGTTCTTC

size: -
J: TRBJ2-2
V: TRBV5-1
D: TRBD1
CDR3: CASSLEGARRGTGELFF
DNA: TGCGCCAGCAGCTTGGAGGGGGCGCGCAGAGGCACCGGGGAGCTGTTTTTT

size: -
J: TRBJ2-7
V: TRBV5-6
D: TRBD1
CDR3: CASSSSGTGDVGEQYF
DNA: TGTGCCAGCAGCTCCTCCGGGACAGGGGACGTCGGCGAGCAGTACTTC

size: -
J: TRBJ2-7
V: TRBV19
D: -
CDR3: CASSIDISDWSYEQYF
DNA: TGTGCCAGTAGTATAGATATTTCGGACTGGTCCTACGAGCAGTACTTC

size: -
J: TRBJ2-7
V: TRBV2
D: -
CDR3: CASTWTSSYEQYF
DNA: TGTGCCAGCACCTGGACATCATCCTACGAGCAGTACTTC

size: -
J: TRBJ1-5
V: TRBV2
D: TRBD1
CDR3: CASSSSGTDSYSNQPQHF
DNA: TGTGCCAGCAGCTCCTCCGGGACAGATTCTTATAGCAATCAGCCCCAGCATTTT

size: -
J: TRBJ2-2
V: TRBV4-3
D: -
CDR3: CASSQVWRGTGELFF
DNA: TGCGCCAGCAGCCAAGTTTGGAGGGGCACCGGGGAGCTGTTTTTT